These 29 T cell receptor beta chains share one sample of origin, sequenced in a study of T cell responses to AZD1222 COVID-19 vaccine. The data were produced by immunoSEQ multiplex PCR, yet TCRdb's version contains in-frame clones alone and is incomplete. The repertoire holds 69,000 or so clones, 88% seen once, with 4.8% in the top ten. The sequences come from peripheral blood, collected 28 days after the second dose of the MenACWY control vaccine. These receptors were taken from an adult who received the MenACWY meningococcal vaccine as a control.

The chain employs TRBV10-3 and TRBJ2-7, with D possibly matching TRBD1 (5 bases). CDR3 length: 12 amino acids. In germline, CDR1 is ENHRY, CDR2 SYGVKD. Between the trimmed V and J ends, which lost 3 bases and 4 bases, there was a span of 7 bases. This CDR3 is CAISDRGYEQYF. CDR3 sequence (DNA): TGTGCCATCAGTGATAGGGGTTACGAGCAGTACTTC.

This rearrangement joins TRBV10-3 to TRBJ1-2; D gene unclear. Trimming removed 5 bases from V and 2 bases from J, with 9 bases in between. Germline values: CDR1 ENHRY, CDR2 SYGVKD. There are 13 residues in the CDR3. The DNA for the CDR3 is TGTGCCATCAGTCACGAGGGAAACTATGGCTACACCTTC. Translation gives CAISHEGNYGYTF.

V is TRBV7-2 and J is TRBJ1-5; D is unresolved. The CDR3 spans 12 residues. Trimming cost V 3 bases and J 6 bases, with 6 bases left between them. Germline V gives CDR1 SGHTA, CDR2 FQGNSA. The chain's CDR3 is CASSFVGQPQHF. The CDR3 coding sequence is TGTGCCAGCAGCTTCGTTGGTCAGCCCCAGCATTTT. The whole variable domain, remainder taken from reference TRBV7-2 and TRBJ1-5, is GAGVSQSPSNKVTEKGKDVELRCDPISGHTALYWYRQSLGQGLEFLIYFQGNSAPDKSGLPSDRFSAERTGGSVSTLTIQRTQQEDSAVYLCASSFVGQPQHFGDGTRLSIL.

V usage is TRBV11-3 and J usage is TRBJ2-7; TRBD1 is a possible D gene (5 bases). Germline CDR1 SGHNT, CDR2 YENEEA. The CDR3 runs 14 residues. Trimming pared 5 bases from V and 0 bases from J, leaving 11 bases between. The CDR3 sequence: CASSLRQFSYEQYF. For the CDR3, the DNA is TGTGCCAGCAGCCTCCGACAGTTCTCCTACGAGCAGTACTTC.

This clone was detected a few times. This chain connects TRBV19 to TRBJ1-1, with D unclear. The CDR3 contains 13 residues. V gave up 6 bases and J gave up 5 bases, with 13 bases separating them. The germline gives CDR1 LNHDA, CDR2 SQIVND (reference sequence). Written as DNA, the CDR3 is TGTGCCAGTAGAATCGCCCGTCAGACTGAAGCTTTCTTT. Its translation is CASRIARQTEAFF.

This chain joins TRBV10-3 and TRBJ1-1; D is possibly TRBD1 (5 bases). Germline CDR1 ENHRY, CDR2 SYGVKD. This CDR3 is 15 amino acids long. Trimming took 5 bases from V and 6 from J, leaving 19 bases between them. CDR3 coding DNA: TGTGCCATCAGTACCGGGACGGACCCGCGAGCTGAAGCTTTCTTT. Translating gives CAISTGTDPRAEAFF.

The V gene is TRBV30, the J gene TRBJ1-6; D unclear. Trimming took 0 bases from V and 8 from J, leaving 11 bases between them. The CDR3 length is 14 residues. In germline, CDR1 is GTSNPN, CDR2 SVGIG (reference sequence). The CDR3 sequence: CAWSVRVLDSPLHF. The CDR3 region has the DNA TGTGCCTGGAGTGTACGGGTTCTGGATTCACCCCTCCACTTT.

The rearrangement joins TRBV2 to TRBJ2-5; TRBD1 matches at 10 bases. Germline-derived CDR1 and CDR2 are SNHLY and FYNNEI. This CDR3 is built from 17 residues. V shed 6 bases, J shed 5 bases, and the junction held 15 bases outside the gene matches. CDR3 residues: CASRGSSDRGRRETQYF. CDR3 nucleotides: TGTGCCAGCAGGGGATCTAGCGACAGGGGGCGGCGGGAGACCCAGTACTTC.

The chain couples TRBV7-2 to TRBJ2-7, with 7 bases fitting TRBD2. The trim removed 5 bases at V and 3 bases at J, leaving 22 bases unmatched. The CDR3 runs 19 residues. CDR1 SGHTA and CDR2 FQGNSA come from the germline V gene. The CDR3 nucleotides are TGTGCCAGCAGCCCCCTTGGGGCGGGGGTCGGGGTAGGAAGCTACGAGCAGTACTTC. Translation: CASSPLGAGVGVGSYEQYF.

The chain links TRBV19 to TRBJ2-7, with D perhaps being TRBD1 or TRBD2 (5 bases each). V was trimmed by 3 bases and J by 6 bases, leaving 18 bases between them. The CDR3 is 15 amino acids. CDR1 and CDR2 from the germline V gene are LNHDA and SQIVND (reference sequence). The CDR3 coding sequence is TGTGCCAGTAGTATCGCGTGGGGGTCCGCCGGCGAGCAGTACTTC. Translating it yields CASSIAWGSAGEQYF.

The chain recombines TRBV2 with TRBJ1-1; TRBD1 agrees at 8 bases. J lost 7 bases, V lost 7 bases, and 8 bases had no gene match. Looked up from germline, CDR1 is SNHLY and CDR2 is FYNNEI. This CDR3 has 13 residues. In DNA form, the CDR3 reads TGTGCCAGCATGGTTGGGACAGGCCTTGAAGCTTTCTTT. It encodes CASMVGTGLEAFF.

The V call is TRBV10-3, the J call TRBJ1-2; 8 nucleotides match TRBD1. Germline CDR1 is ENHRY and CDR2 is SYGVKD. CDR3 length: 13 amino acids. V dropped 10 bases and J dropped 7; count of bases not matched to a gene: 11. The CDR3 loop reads CATQQDRAPGYTF. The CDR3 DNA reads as TGTGCCACCCAACAGGACAGGGCGCCTGGCTACACCTTC.

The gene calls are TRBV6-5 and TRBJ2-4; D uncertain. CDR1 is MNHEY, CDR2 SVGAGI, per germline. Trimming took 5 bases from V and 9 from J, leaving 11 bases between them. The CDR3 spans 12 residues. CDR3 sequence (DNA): TGTGCCAGCAGTCCGCTAATGGGCATTCAGTACTTC. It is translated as CASSPLMGIQYF.

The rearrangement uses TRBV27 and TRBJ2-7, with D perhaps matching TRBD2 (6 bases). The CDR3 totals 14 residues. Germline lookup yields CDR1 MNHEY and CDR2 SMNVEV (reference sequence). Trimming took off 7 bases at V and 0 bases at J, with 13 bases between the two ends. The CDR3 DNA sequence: TGTGCCAGCATGGCCGCGGGGAACTCCTACGAGCAGTACTTC. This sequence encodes CASMAAGNSYEQYF.

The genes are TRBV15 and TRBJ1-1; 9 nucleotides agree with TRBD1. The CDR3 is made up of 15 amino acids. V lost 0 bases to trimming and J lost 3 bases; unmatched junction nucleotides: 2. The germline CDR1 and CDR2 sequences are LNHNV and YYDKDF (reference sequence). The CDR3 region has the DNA TGTGCCACCAGCAGAGAAGGGACAGGGTACACTGAAGCTTTCTTT. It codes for CATSREGTGYTEAFF.

CDR3 sequence reads: CASSYVGGGTEAFF. The DNA of the CDR3 is TGTGCCAGCAGTTACGTCGGGGGGGGCACTGAAGCTTTCTTT. The chain couples TRBV6-5 to TRBJ1-1, with a possible D match to TRBD1 (5 bases). CDR1 and CDR2 (germline): MNHEY, SVGAGI. V was clipped by 2 bases and J by 4 bases, with 11 bases between them. There are 14 residues in the CDR3.

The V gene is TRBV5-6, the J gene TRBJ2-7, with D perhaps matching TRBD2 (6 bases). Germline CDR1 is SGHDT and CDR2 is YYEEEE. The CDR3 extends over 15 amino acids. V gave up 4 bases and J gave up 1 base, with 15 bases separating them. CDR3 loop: CASSKSGTRSYEQYF. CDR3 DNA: TGTGCCAGCAGCAAGTCTGGGACTCGATCCTACGAGCAGTACTTC.

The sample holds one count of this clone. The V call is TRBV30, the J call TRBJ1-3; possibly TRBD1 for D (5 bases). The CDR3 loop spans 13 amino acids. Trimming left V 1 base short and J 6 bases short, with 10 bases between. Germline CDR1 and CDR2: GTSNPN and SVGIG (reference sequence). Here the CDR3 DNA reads TGTGCCTGGAGTGGAGGGGAGGCAAACACCATATATTTT. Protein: CAWSGGEANTIYF.

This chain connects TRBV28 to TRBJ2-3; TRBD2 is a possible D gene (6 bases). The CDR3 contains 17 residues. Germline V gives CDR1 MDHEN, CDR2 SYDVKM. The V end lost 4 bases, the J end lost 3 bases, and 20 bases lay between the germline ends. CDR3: CASSSWTGEIGTDTQYF. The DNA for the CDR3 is TGTGCCAGCAGTTCATGGACGGGGGAGATTGGTACAGATACGCAGTATTTT.

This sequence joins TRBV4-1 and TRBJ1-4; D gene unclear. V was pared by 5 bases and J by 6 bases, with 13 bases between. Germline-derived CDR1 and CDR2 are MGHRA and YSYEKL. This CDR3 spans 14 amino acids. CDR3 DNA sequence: TGCGCCAGCAGCACTTACTCAGGTGATGAAAAACTGTTTTTT. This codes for CASSTYSGDEKLFF.

The DNA for the CDR3 is TGCGCCAGCAGCTCACAGACAGGGGGCGCGGGGACCGGGGAGCTGTTTTTT. Its protein is CASSSQTGGAGTGELFF. The V call is TRBV5-1, the J call TRBJ2-2; TRBD1 agrees at 10 bases. V lost 3 bases to trimming and J lost 5 bases; unmatched junction nucleotides: 10. The CDR3 length is 17 residues. In germline, CDR1 is SGHRS, CDR2 YFSETQ. Filled out from reference TRBV5-1 and TRBJ2-2, the complete variable domain reads KAGVTQTPRYLIKTRGQQVTLSCSPISGHRSVSWYQQTPGQGLQFLFEYFSETQRNKGNFPGRFSGRQFSNSRSEMNVSTLELGDSALYLCASSSQTGGAGTGELFFGEGSRLTVL.

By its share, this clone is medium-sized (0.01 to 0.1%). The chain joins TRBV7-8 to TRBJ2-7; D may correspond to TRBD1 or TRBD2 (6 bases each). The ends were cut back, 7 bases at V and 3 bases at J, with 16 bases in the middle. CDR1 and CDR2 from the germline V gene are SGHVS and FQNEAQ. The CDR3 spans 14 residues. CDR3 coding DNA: TGTGCCAGCACCCTGGGGGGCGGGAACTACGAGCAGTACTTC. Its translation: CASTLGGGNYEQYF.

CDR3 sequence: CASSGTGPWEQYF. The DNA of the CDR3 is TGTGCCAGCTCCGGGACAGGGCCCTGGGAGCAGTACTTC. This chain links TRBV12-3 or TRBV12-4 with TRBJ2-7; 9 positions agree with TRBD1. The CDR3 length is 13 residues. V shed 8 bases, J shed 7 bases, and the junction held 9 bases outside the gene matches.

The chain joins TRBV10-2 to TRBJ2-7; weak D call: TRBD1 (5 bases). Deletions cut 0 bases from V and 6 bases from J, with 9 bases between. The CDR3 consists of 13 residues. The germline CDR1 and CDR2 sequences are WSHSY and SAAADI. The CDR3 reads CASSESQGVEQYF. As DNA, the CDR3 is TGCGCCAGCAGTGAGTCCCAAGGGGTCGAGCAGTACTTC.

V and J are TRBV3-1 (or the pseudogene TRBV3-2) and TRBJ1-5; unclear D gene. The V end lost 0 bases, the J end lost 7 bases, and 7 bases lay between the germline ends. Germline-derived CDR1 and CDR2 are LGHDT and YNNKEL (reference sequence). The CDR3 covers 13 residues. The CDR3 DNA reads TGTGCCAGCAGCCAAGATCCGAGGCAGCCCCAGCATTTT. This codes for CASSQDPRQPQHF.

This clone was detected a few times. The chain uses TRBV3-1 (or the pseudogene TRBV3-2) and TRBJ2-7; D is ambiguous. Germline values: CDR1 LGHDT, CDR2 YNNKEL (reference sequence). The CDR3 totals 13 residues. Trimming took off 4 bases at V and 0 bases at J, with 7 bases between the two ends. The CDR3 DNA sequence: TGTGCCAGCAGCCCGAGGACCTCCTACGAGCAGTACTTC. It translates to CASSPRTSYEQYF.

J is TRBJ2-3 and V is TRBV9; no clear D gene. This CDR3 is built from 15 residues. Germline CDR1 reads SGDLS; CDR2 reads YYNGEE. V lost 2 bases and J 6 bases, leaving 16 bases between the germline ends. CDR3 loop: CASSVEPTLPDTQYF. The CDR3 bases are TGTGCCAGCAGCGTCGAGCCGACCCTTCCGGATACGCAGTATTTT. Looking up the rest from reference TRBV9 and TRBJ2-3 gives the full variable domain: DSGVTQTPKHLITATGQRVTLRCSPRSGDLSVYWYQQSLDQGLQFLIQYYNGEERAKGNILERFSAQQFPDLHSELNLSSLELGDSALYFCASSVEPTLPDTQYFGPGTRLTVL.

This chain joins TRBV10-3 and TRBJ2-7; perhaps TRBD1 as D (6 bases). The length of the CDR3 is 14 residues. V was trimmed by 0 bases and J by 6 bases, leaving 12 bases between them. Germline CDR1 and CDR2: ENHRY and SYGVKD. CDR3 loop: CAISESGTSGEQYF. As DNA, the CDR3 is TGTGCCATCAGTGAGTCCGGGACATCGGGCGAGCAGTACTTC.

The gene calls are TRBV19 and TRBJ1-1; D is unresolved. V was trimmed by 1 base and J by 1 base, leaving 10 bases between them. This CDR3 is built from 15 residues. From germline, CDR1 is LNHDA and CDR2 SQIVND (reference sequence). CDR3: CASSIGKGWNTEAFF. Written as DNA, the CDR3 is TGTGCCAGTAGTATAGGGAAAGGCTGGAACACTGAAGCTTTCTTT. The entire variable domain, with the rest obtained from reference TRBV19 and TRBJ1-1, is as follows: DGGITQSPKYLFRKEGQNVTLSCEQNLNHDAMYWYRQDPGQGLRLIYYSQIVNDFQKGDIAEGYSVSREKKESFPLTVTSAQKNPTAFYLCASSIGKGWNTEAFFGQGTRLTVV.